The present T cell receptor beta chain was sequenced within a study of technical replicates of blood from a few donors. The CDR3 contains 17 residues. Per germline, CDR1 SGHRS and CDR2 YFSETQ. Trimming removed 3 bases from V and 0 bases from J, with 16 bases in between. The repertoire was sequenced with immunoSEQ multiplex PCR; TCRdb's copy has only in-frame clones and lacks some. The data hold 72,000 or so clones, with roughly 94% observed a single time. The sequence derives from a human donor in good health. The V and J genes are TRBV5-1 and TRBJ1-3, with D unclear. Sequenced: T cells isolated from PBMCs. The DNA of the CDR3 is TGCGCCAGCAGCTACGATACGACGAGGAACTCTGGAAACACCATATATTTT. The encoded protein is CASSYDTTRNSGNTIYF.